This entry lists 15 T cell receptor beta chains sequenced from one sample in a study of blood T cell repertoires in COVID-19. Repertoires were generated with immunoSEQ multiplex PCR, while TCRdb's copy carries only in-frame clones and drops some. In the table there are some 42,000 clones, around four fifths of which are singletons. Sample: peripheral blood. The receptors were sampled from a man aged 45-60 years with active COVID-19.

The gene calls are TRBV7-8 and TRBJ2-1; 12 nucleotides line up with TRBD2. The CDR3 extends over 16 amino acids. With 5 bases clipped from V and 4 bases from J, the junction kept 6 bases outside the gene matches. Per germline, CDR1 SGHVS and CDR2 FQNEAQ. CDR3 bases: TGTGCCAGCAGCCATACGGGACTAGCGGGTTACAATGAGCAGTTCTTC. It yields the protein CASSHTGLAGYNEQFF.

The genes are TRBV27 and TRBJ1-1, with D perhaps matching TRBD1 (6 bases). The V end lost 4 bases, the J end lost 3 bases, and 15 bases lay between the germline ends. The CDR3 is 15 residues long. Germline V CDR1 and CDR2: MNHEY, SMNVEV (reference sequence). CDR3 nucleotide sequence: TGTGCCAGCAGTTCCTGGACAGCCTTGGACACTGAAGCTTTCTTT. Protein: CASSSWTALDTEAFF.

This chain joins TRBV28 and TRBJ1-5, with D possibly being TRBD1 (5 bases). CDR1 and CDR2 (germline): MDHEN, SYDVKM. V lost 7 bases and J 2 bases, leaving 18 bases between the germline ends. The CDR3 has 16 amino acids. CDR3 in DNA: TGTGCCAGCAACCTTATGGGGCTGGTTGGCAATCAGCCCCAGCATTTT. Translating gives CASNLMGLVGNQPQHF.

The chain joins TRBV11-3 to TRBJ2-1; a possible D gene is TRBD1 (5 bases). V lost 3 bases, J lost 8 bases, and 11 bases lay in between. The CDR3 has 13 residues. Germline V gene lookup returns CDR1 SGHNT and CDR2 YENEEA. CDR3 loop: CASSLFIRDEQFF. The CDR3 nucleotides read TGTGCCAGCAGCTTGTTTATCAGGGATGAGCAGTTCTTC.

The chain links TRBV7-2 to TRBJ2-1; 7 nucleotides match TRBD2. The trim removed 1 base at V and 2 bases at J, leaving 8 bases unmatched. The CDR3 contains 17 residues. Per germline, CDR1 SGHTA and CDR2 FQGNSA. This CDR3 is CASSLVGAGLTYNEQFF. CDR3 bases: TGTGCCAGCAGCTTAGTAGGAGCGGGACTCACCTACAATGAGCAGTTCTTC.

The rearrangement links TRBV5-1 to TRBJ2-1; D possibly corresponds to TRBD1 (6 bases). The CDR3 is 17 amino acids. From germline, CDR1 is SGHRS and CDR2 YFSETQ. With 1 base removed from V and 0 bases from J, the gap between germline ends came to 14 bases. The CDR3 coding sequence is TGCGCCAGCAGCTTGCTGGCAGGGGCGACCTCCTACAATGAGCAGTTCTTC. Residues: CASSLLAGATSYNEQFF. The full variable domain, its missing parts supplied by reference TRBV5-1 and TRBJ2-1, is KAGVTQTPRYLIKTRGQQVTLSCSPISGHRSVSWYQQTPGQGLQFLFEYFSETQRNKGNFPGRFSGRQFSNSRSEMNVSTLELGDSALYLCASSLLAGATSYNEQFFGPGTRLTVL.

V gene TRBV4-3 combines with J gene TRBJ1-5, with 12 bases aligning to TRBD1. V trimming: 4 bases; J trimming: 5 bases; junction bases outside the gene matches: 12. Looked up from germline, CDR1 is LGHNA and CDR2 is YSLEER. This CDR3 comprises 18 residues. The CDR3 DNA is TGCGCCAGCAGCCGGACCCGGGACAGGGGGCGGGTTGATCAGCCCCAGCATTTT. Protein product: CASSRTRDRGRVDQPQHF.

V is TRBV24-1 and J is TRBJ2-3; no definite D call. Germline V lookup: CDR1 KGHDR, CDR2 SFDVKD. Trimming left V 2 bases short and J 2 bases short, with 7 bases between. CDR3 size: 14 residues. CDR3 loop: CATSDWSSTDTQYF. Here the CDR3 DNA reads TGTGCCACCAGTGATTGGAGCTCCACAGATACGCAGTATTTT.

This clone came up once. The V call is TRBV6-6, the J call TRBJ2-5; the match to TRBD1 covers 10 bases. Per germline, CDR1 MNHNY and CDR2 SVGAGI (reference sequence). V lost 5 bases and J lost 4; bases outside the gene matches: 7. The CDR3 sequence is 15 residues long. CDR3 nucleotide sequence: TGTGCCAGCAGTCCTCCCGGACAGGGGGGAGAGACCCAGTACTTC. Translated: CASSPPGQGGETQYF.

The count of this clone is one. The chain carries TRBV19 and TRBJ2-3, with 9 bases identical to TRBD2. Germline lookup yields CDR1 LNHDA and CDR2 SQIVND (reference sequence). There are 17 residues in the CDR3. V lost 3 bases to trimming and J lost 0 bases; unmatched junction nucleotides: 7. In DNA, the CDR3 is TGTGCCAGTAGTATTGTCCCTAGCGGGATGAGCACAGATACGCAGTATTTT. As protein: CASSIVPSGMSTDTQYF.

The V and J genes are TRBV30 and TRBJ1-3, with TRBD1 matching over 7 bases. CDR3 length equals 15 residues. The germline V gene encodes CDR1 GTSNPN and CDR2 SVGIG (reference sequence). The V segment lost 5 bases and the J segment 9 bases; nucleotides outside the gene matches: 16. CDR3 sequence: CAWGKSGGRWATIYF. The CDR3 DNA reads TGTGCCTGGGGAAAATCAGGGGGGAGGTGGGCCACCATATATTTT.

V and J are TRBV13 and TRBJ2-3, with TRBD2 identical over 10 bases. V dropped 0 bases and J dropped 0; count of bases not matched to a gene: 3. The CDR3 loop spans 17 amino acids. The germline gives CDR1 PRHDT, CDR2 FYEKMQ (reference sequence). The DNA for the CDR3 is TGTGCCAGCAGCTTAGGTCTTAGCGGGGGGAGCACAGATACGCAGTATTTT. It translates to CASSLGLSGGSTDTQYF.

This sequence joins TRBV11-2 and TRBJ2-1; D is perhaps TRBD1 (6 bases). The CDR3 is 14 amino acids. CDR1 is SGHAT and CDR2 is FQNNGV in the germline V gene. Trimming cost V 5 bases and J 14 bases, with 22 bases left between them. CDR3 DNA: TGTGCCAGCAGCATCAATGTAGTCGGGACATGGAAGTTCTTC. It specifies CASSINVVGTWKFF.

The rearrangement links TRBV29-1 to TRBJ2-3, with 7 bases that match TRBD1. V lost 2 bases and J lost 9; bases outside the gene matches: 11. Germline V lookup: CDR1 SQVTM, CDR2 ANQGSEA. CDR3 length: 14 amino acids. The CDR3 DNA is TGCAGCGTTGAAACAGGGGTATCATACGGAACGCAGTATTTT. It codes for CSVETGVSYGTQYF.

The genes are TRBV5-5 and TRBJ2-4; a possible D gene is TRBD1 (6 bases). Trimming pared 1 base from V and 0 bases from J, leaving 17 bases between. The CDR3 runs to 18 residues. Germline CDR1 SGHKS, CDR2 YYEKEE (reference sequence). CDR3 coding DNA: TGTGCCAGCAGCTTGCTCCCGCAGGGGCCCCTAGCCAAAAACATTCAGTACTTC. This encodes CASSLLPQGPLAKNIQYF.